These 28 T cell receptor beta chains originate from one sample sequenced in a study of CD8+ T cells in alopecia areata (dated by TCRdb to 2017 to 2018). Preparation of the library involved the immunoSEQ multiplex PCR assay. To provide template for TCR sequencing, every sample had RNA extracted and reverse transcribed into cDNA. As stored in TCRdb, this immuneACCESS dataset retains in-frame rearrangements with V and J assigned. A fraction of the clones does not appear; measured against another copy, unresolved V genes explain less than half of the discrepancy, and the remainder lacks a known reason. A total of under 200,000 clones appear in this sample, approximately 60% of them only once. Jointly, the top ten make up about 14% of the sample. The sample's time point label is to be understood as: 20 to 30 weeks on oral tofacitinib. The sample's treatment or condition label, decoded: oral pan-JAK inhibitor, 5-10 mg twice daily.

This material consisted of CD4+ T cells sorted from blood, taken at week 24, from a patient treated with tofacitinib. The receptors were sampled from a human donor with alopecia areata.

Only one count was recorded for this clone. This chain connects TRBV25-1 to TRBJ2-6; no firm D call. Germline CDR1 and CDR2: MGHDK and SYGVNS. V was pared by 6 bases and J by 3 bases, with 6 bases between. The CDR3 totals 13 residues. The CDR3 region has the DNA TGTGCCAGCAGGTTGCGTGGGGCCAACGTCCTGACTTTC. Encoded protein: CASRLRGANVLTF.

CDR3 protein: CASRPASGAYEQYF. The CDR3 DNA follows: TGCGCCAGCCGCCCTGCTAGCGGGGCCTACGAGCAGTACTTC. The chain links TRBV5-1 to TRBJ2-7; 9 bases agree with TRBD2. Germline assignment: CDR1 SGHRS and CDR2 YFSETQ. V lost 7 bases, J lost 2 bases, and 7 bases stayed unmatched. The CDR3 is made up of 14 amino acids.

This clone appeared a single time. V usage is TRBV30 and J usage is TRBJ2-7; possibly TRBD1 for D (6 bases). The CDR3 length is 14 residues. Trimming took 1 base from V and 2 from J, leaving 12 bases between them. The germline V gene has CDR1 GTSNPN and CDR2 SVGIG (reference sequence). The CDR3 sequence: CAWSALDRAYEQYF. The CDR3 coding sequence is TGTGCCTGGAGTGCCCTGGACAGAGCCTACGAGCAGTACTTC. Drawing the rest from reference TRBV30 and TRBJ2-7, the complete variable domain is SQTIHQWPATLVQPVGSPLSLECTVEGTSNPNLYWYRQAAGRGLQLLFYSVGIGQISSEVPQNLSASRPQDRQFILSSKKLLLSDSGFYLCAWSALDRAYEQYFGPGTRLTVT.

This clone showed up just a few times. V gene TRBV29-1 combines with J gene TRBJ2-3; TRBD1 is a possible D gene (6 bases). The germline V and J ends were trimmed by 7 bases and 6 bases, with 17 bases remaining between them. The CDR3 runs 13 residues. CDR1 and CDR2 (germline): SQVTM, ANQGSEA. The CDR3 region is CSAEWTAKDTQYF. The CDR3 nucleotides read TGCAGCGCCGAGTGGACAGCCAAGGATACGCAGTATTTT.

This clone was seen only a few times. The V and J genes are TRBV25-1 and TRBJ1-2, with TRBD1 as a possible D gene (6 bases). CDR3 length: 13 amino acids. Trimming left V 4 bases short and J 4 bases short, with 10 bases between. The germline V gene has CDR1 MGHDK and CDR2 SYGVNS. CDR3 protein: CASSADRVYGYTF. CDR3 nucleotides: TGTGCCAGCAGTGCGGACAGAGTCTATGGCTACACCTTC.

V and J are TRBV29-1 and TRBJ2-1, with no clear D. The V end was cut by 6 bases, the J end by 0 bases, with 12 bases between. The V gene's germline CDR1 is SQVTM and CDR2 ANQGSEA. The CDR3 is 14 amino acids. CDR3 in amino acids: CSVASPHSYNEQFF. CDR3 DNA sequence: TGCAGCGTGGCTAGTCCTCACTCCTACAATGAGCAGTTCTTC.

The chain couples TRBV30 to TRBJ1-1, with D possibly being TRBD1 (5 bases). CDR1 and CDR2 from the germline V gene are GTSNPN and SVGIG (reference sequence). V lost 4 bases and J 11 bases, leaving 23 bases between the germline ends. The CDR3 extends over 14 amino acids. The CDR3 loop reads CAWNLGGDLRGAFF. For the CDR3, the DNA is TGTGCCTGGAATCTGGGAGGCGACCTTCGGGGGGCTTTCTTT. Complete variable domain (other parts from reference TRBV30 and TRBJ1-1): SQTIHQWPATLVQPVGSPLSLECTVEGTSNPNLYWYRQAAGRGLQLLFYSVGIGQISSEVPQNLSASRPQDRQFILSSKKLLLSDSGFYLCAWNLGGDLRGAFFGQGTRLTVV.

This clone was detected only a few times. The rearrangement links TRBV25-1 to TRBJ2-5; 9 nucleotides line up with TRBD1. CDR1 is MGHDK, CDR2 SYGVNS, per germline. With 4 bases clipped from V and 5 bases from J, the junction kept 5 bases outside the gene matches. The CDR3 has 14 residues. In DNA form, the CDR3 reads TGTGCCAGCAGTGCCACAGGGGGCCGGGAGACCCAGTACTTC. Its translation: CASSATGGRETQYF.

The rearrangement joins TRBV6-5 to TRBJ1-2, with D hard to call. The CDR3 loop spans 14 amino acids. Trimming shortened V by 6 bases and J by 3 bases, and 14 bases separated the two germline ends. Germline assignment: CDR1 MNHEY and CDR2 SVGAGI. The CDR3 loop reads CASRLYEGHYGYTF. In DNA, the CDR3 is TGTGCCAGCAGACTCTACGAAGGACACTATGGCTACACCTTC.

This sequence joins TRBV7-9 and TRBJ1-5; D uncertain. The germline V gene encodes CDR1 SEHNR and CDR2 FQNEAQ (reference sequence). The CDR3 contains 16 residues. Between the trimmed V and J ends, which lost 1 base and 0 bases, there was a span of 10 bases. CDR3 region: CASSLGVGYSNQPQHF. DNA for the CDR3: TGTGCCAGCAGCTTAGGGGTTGGGTATAGCAATCAGCCCCAGCATTTT. The full variable domain, in which reference TRBV7-9 and TRBJ1-5 provide the parts outside the CDR3, is DTGVSQNPRHKITKRGQNVTFRCDPISEHNRLYWYRQTLGQGPEFLTYFQNEAQLEKSRLLSDRFSAERPKGSFSTLEIQRTEQGDSAMYLCASSLGVGYSNQPQHFGDGTRLSIL.

The DNA for the CDR3 is TGTGCCAGCAGTGAGGATAGACAGGGACTAGGAGAAGCTTTCTTT. This sequence encodes CASSEDRQGLGEAFF. V and J are TRBV2 and TRBJ1-1; 7 bases fit TRBD1. The CDR3 covers 15 residues. Per the germline V gene, CDR1 is SNHLY and CDR2 is FYNNEI. V lost 3 bases and J lost 8; bases outside the gene matches: 12.

The chain has TRBV7-9 and TRBJ2-1, with D possibly being TRBD2 (6 bases). Germline V gene sequence: CDR1 SEHNR, CDR2 FQNEAQ (reference sequence). CDR3 length: 15 amino acids. The V gene lost 0 bases and the J gene lost 6 bases, with 12 bases spanning the gap. The CDR3 reads CASSLALANPNEQFF. For the CDR3, the DNA is TGTGCCAGCAGCTTAGCTCTAGCGAACCCCAATGAGCAGTTCTTC.

The chain uses TRBV29-1 and TRBJ2-7; 13 bases are a match to TRBD2. Germline assignment: CDR1 SQVTM and CDR2 ANQGSEA. The CDR3 length is 14 residues. V gave up 6 bases and J gave up 7 bases; unmatched junction bases: 9. CDR3 sequence reads: CSVVPGLAGREQYF. CDR3 nucleotide sequence: TGCAGCGTAGTCCCGGGACTAGCGGGGCGGGAGCAGTACTTC.

The J gene is TRBJ2-7, the V gene TRBV29-1; weak D call: TRBD2 (6 bases). Trimming removed 7 bases from V and 1 base from J, with 14 bases in between. CDR3 size: 13 residues. CDR1 and CDR2 (germline): SQVTM, ANQGSEA. CDR3: CSAGVSASYEQYF. CDR3 DNA sequence: TGCAGCGCGGGGGTCAGTGCTTCCTACGAGCAGTACTTC.

This clone was observed a few times. The V gene is TRBV5-1, the J gene TRBJ2-7; D is possibly TRBD1 (5 bases). The CDR3 totals 13 residues. Germline V gives CDR1 SGHRS, CDR2 YFSETQ. V lost 3 bases to trimming and J lost 3 bases, with 10 bases between them. CDR3 residues: CASSSDTNYEQYF. In nucleotides, the CDR3 is TGCGCCAGCAGCTCGGACACGAACTACGAGCAGTACTTC.

The V gene is TRBV5-1, the J gene TRBJ1-5, with D perhaps TRBD1 (5 bases). From germline, CDR1 is SGHRS and CDR2 YFSETQ. CDR3 length equals 13 residues. Between the trimmed V and J ends, which lost 5 bases and 3 bases, there was a span of 9 bases. The CDR3 spells CASRDSVNQPQHF. The CDR3 bases are TGCGCCAGCAGAGACAGCGTCAATCAGCCCCAGCATTTT.

The rearrangement links TRBV30 to TRBJ1-4, with D maybe TRBD1 (5 bases). The CDR3 has 14 amino acids. V was clipped by 3 bases and J by 10 bases, with 18 bases between them. CDR1 is GTSNPN and CDR2 is SVGIG in the germline V gene (reference sequence). The CDR3 here is CAWRAQGLVGKLFF. The CDR3 region has the DNA TGTGCCTGGAGGGCGCAGGGCTTGGTGGGAAAACTGTTTTTT.

V is TRBV29-1 and J is TRBJ2-3; 11 bases agree with TRBD2. CDR3 size: 15 residues. The V gene's germline CDR1 is SQVTM and CDR2 ANQGSEA. With 8 bases clipped from V and 4 bases from J, the junction kept 11 bases outside the gene matches. The CDR3 is CSFGGTSGGADTQYF. The CDR3 DNA sequence: TGCAGCTTTGGGGGCACTAGCGGGGGTGCAGATACGCAGTATTTT.

The gene calls are TRBV2 and TRBJ1-1; D remains unclear. The V gene's germline CDR1 is SNHLY and CDR2 FYNNEI. V was trimmed by 6 bases and J by 0 bases, leaving 8 bases between them. The CDR3 loop spans 13 amino acids. The CDR3 region has the DNA TGTGCCAGCAGGAATGGGATGAACACTGAAGCTTTCTTT. It translates to CASRNGMNTEAFF.

This chain uses TRBV5-4 with TRBJ2-2; D not certain. The CDR3 loop spans 13 amino acids. Per germline, CDR1 SGHNT and CDR2 YYREEE (reference sequence). V was pared by 3 bases and J by 0 bases, with 3 bases between. The CDR3 region has the DNA TGTGCCAGCAGCTCAACGAACACCGGGGAGCTGTTTTTT. Protein product: CASSSTNTGELFF.

V is TRBV28 and J is TRBJ2-3; D may be TRBD2 (7 bases). Germline V gene sequence: CDR1 MDHEN, CDR2 SYDVKM. Deletions cut 2 bases from V and 5 bases from J, with 14 bases between. This CDR3 spans 15 amino acids. Written as DNA, the CDR3 is TGTGCCAGCAGTTTAGTGGGGGGGGCAGGAGATACGCAGTATTTT. Encoded protein: CASSLVGGAGDTQYF.

This clone appeared a single time. V and J are TRBV6-5 and TRBJ1-2; D uncertain. The CDR3 contains 14 residues. Trimming took off 0 bases at V and 6 bases at J, with 11 bases between the two ends. The germline V gene encodes CDR1 MNHEY and CDR2 SVGAGI. For the CDR3, the DNA is TGTGCCAGCAGTTACTCGAAGGCGAAGGATGGCTACACCTTC. It specifies CASSYSKAKDGYTF.

This clone was found a few times. CDR3 DNA: TGCAGCGTCTCGCTAAGACAAACCTACGAGCAGTACTTC. Translated: CSVSLRQTYEQYF. The chain joins TRBV29-1 to TRBJ2-7; D is ambiguous. Trimming removed 6 bases from V and 2 bases from J, with 14 bases in between. The CDR3 is 13 residues long. Germline assignment: CDR1 SQVTM and CDR2 ANQGSEA.

The chain links TRBV29-1 to TRBJ1-2; tentative D call: TRBD1 (6 bases). With 3 bases removed from V and 8 bases from J, the gap between germline ends came to 13 bases. CDR3 length: 12 residues. CDR1 is SQVTM, CDR2 ANQGSEA, per germline. The CDR3 DNA follows: TGCAGCGTTGAGCAAACAGGGATGGGCTACACCTTC. It is translated as CSVEQTGMGYTF.

This clone appeared a single time. CDR3 DNA: TGCGCCAGCGGGATGACAGGGGGAAATAATTCACCCCTCCACTTT. Translating gives CASGMTGGNNSPLHF. The chain is built from TRBV5-1 and TRBJ1-6, with 9 bases fitting TRBD1. CDR1 is SGHRS and CDR2 is YFSETQ in the germline V gene. V was clipped by 7 bases and J by 5 bases; unmatched bases: 7. The CDR3 consists of 15 residues.

V and J are TRBV6-5 and TRBJ2-7; 11 positions agree with TRBD2. The CDR3 consists of 13 residues. Germline CDR1 and CDR2: MNHEY and SVGAGI. V shed 5 bases and J 7 bases; nucleotides not matched to a gene: 4. The CDR3, as DNA: TGTGCCAGCAGTGACCGGACTAGCGGGGAGCAGTACTTC. This sequence encodes CASSDRTSGEQYF.

The chain uses TRBV5-4 and TRBJ2-1, with D uncertain. V was shortened by 1 base and J by 0 bases, with 5 bases between the two germline ends. The CDR3 is made up of 14 amino acids. Germline CDR1 and CDR2: SGHNT and YYREEE (reference sequence). The CDR3 spells CASSLSSSYNEQFF. DNA of the CDR3: TGTGCCAGCAGCTTGAGTAGCTCCTACAATGAGCAGTTCTTC.

The chain couples TRBV20-1 to TRBJ2-7; D assignment may be TRBD1 or TRBD2 (7 bases each). V lost 6 bases to trimming and J lost 6 bases, with 12 bases between them. The germline gives CDR1 DFQATT, CDR2 SNEGSKA (reference sequence). This CDR3 is built from 11 residues. The CDR3 protein is CSARGGGEQYF. The DNA for the CDR3 is TGCAGTGCCAGGGGGGGTGGCGAGCAGTACTTC.